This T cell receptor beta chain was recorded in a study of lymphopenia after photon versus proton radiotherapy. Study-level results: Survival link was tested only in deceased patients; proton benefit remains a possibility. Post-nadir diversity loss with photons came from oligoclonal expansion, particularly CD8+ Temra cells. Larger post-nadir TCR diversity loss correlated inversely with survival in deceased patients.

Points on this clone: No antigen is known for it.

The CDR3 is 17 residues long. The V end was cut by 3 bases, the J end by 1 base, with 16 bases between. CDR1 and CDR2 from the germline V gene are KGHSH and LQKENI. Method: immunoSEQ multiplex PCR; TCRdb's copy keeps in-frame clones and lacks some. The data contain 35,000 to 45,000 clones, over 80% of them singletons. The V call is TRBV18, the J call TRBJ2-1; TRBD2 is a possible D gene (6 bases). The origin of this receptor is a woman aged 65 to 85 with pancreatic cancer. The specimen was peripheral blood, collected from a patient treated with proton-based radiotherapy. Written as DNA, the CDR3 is TGTGCCAGCTCACCCCCACCTAGCGTTTATTCCTACAATGAGCAGTTCTTC. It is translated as CASSPPPSVYSYNEQFF.